The 23 T cell receptor beta chains below come from one sample, sequenced in a study of blood T cell repertoires in COVID-19 (dated by TCRdb to about 2020). To prepare the library, the immunoSEQ multiplex PCR assay was applied. Here the immuneACCESS table is served through TCRdb, limited to in-frame sequences with V and J called. Missing clones are a known gap in these copies; in checked studies unresolved V genes cover under half, and the rest lacks a known reason. The sample data list 200,000 to 300,000 clones, and just under 85% of these were observed just once. The leading ten clones occupy 4% of the sample. The material sequenced was peripheral blood. These receptors were taken from a man between 45 and 60 years old with acute or convalescent COVID-19.

The chain uses TRBV5-1 and TRBJ2-3; D unresolved. The CDR3 sequence is 15 residues long. The V gene's germline CDR1 is SGHRS and CDR2 YFSETQ. V was clipped by 2 bases and J by 2 bases, with 12 bases between them. In DNA form, the CDR3 reads TGCGCCAGCAGCTTCACTGAGGCGTTCACAGATACGCAGTATTTT. Its translation: CASSFTEAFTDTQYF.

The rearrangement uses TRBV28 and TRBJ2-1; a weak D match, TRBD2 (6 bases). The CDR3 contains 15 residues. From germline, CDR1 is MDHEN and CDR2 SYDVKM. Trimming pared 2 bases from V and 7 bases from J, leaving 15 bases between. The CDR3 sequence is CASSLPSAGGNEQFF. The DNA of the CDR3 is TGTGCCAGCAGTTTACCCTCGGCTGGGGGGAATGAGCAGTTCTTC.

The CDR3 DNA sequence: TGTGCCAGTAGTCCTAATTTTATGGGAAACACCATATATTTT. It translates to CASSPNFMGNTIYF. V is TRBV19 and J is TRBJ1-3; D not certain. Trimming left V 5 bases short and J 4 bases short, with 12 bases between. Germline V gives CDR1 LNHDA, CDR2 SQIVND (reference sequence). This CDR3 comprises 14 residues.

This chain uses TRBV4-1 with TRBJ2-3; possible D gene TRBD1, 5 bases. The CDR3 is 15 residues long. The V gene's germline CDR1 is MGHRA and CDR2 YSYEKL. Trimming pared 5 bases from V and 2 bases from J, leaving 14 bases between. The CDR3: CASSDRPFATDTQYF. The CDR3 region has the DNA TGCGCCAGCAGCGACAGACCCTTCGCCACAGATACGCAGTATTTT.

For the CDR3, the DNA is TGTGCCAGCAGCATTAGTACCGATACGCAGTATTTT. Translated, it gives CASSISTDTQYF. V usage is TRBV7-2 and J usage is TRBJ2-3; D not certain. This CDR3 has 12 residues. Between the trimmed V and J ends, which lost 5 bases and 6 bases, there was a span of 9 bases. Germline CDR1 reads SGHTA; CDR2 reads FQGNSA.

Comment on this clone: A junction end diverges from the germline sequence, so it may reflect a read error. The chain carries TRBV7-7 and TRBJ2-5; 7 nucleotides align to TRBD2. Germline V gene lookup returns CDR1 SSHAT and CDR2 FNYEAQ (reference sequence). This CDR3 comprises 13 residues. Here the CDR3 DNA reads TGTGCTAGCAGGGCTAGCGGCCAAGAGACCCAGTACTTC. Amino acids: CASRASGQETQYF.

This rearrangement joins TRBV6-6 to TRBJ2-2; 9 nucleotides match TRBD1. The CDR3 has 16 residues. V trimming: 6 bases; J trimming: 5 bases; junction bases outside the gene matches: 10. Looked up from germline, CDR1 is MNHNY and CDR2 is SVGAGI (reference sequence). The CDR3, as DNA: TGTGCCAGCAGCGAAACACAGGGGGCTCTAACCGGGGAGCTGTTTTTT. This translates into CASSETQGALTGELFF.

The rearrangement uses TRBV7-2 and TRBJ1-1; no definite D call. There are 15 residues in the CDR3. V lost 4 bases and J lost 7, with 19 bases in between. Germline-derived CDR1 and CDR2 are SGHTA and FQGNSA. The CDR3, as DNA: TGTGCCAGCAGCTCCTACCTGCGGGCCGGCTATGAAGCTTTCTTT. It yields the protein CASSSYLRAGYEAFF. Full variable domain (rest looked up from reference TRBV7-2 and TRBJ1-1): GAGVSQSPSNKVTEKGKDVELRCDPISGHTALYWYRQSLGQGLEFLIYFQGNSAPDKSGLPSDRFSAERTGGSVSTLTIQRTQQEDSAVYLCASSSYLRAGYEAFFGQGTRLTVV.

This chain links TRBV18 with TRBJ2-2; 9 nucleotides align to TRBD2. CDR3 length: 16 amino acids. The V gene's germline CDR1 is KGHSH and CDR2 LQKENI. The trim removed 1 base at V and 4 bases at J, leaving 4 bases unmatched. The CDR3 DNA reads as TGTGCCAGCTCACCACTAGCGGGGGCGAGCACCGGGGAGCTGTTTTTT. It specifies CASSPLAGASTGELFF.

The chain couples TRBV7-2 to TRBJ1-1; D gene unclear. Deletions cut 3 bases from V and 7 bases from J, with 12 bases between. The CDR3 runs 13 residues. Per the germline V gene, CDR1 is SGHTA and CDR2 is FQGNSA. The CDR3 nucleotides read TGTGCCAGCAGCTTTTCCCCCGGGGTTGAAGCTTTCTTT. Its protein is CASSFSPGVEAFF.

V and J are TRBV25-1 and TRBJ2-6, with a tentative D call TRBD1 (5 bases). Germline CDR1 is MGHDK and CDR2 is SYGVNS. The CDR3 spans 16 residues. Trimming left V 6 bases short and J 0 bases short, with 12 bases between. CDR3 residues: CASSLSGSSGANVLTF. In DNA form, the CDR3 reads TGTGCCAGCAGCCTTTCAGGGTCCTCTGGGGCCAACGTCCTGACTTTC.

Points on this clone: No conserved phenylalanine or tryptophan ends this CDR3, so it is likely a read error. Because the CDR3's place on the DNA is in doubt, the DNA is left out and the CDR3 is given as listed by TCRdb. J is TRBJ2-7 and V is TRBV28; TRBD1, the table's D call, was not compared with the DNA. Counting both end residues, the CDR3 totals 14 amino acids. Germline values: CDR1 MDHEN, CDR2 SYDVKM. CDR3 sequence: CASSPSPGAGGVNI.

The chain joins TRBV3-1 (or the pseudogene TRBV3-2) to TRBJ1-2; D not certain. Trimming shortened V by 0 bases and J by 4 bases, and 15 bases separated the two germline ends. The CDR3 spans 16 residues. Germline CDR1 and CDR2: LGHDT and YNNKEL (reference sequence). In nucleotides, the CDR3 is TGTGCCAGCAGCCAAGATTTTGCCGGGTCTGGCTATGGCTACACCTTC. The encoded protein is CASSQDFAGSGYGYTF.

The gene calls are TRBV12-5 and TRBJ1-6, with D unclear. The CDR3 is made up of 13 amino acids. CDR1 and CDR2 from the germline V gene are LGHNT and FRNRAP. Trimming shortened V by 3 bases and J by 6 bases, and 6 bases separated the two germline ends. CDR3 loop: CASGLTVNSPLHF. CDR3 sequence (DNA): TGTGCTAGTGGTTTAACAGTTAATTCACCCCTCCACTTT.

This clone has only a few counts. DNA of the CDR3: TGTGCCAGCAGCTTGGAACCTCGACTAGCGGGTACCTACGAGCAGTACTTC. Amino acids: CASSLEPRLAGTYEQYF. V and J are TRBV5-6 and TRBJ2-7; 10 positions match TRBD2. In germline, CDR1 is SGHDT, CDR2 YYEEEE. With 0 bases clipped from V and 2 bases from J, the junction kept 8 bases outside the gene matches. CDR3 length: 17 residues. The full variable domain, completed using reference TRBV5-6 and TRBJ2-7, is DAGVTQSPTHLIKTRGQQVTLRCSPKSGHDTVSWYQQALGQGPQFIFQYYEEEERQRGNFPDRFSGHQFPNYSSELNVNALLLGDSALYLCASSLEPRLAGTYEQYFGPGTRLTVT.

This clone was recorded a few times. The chain uses TRBV6-6 and TRBJ1-6; 10 bases fit TRBD1. CDR3 length: 12 residues. The germline gives CDR1 MNHNY, CDR2 SVGAGI (reference sequence). V was pared by 6 bases and J by 16 bases, with 6 bases of the junction left unmatched. The CDR3 loop reads CASSPDRGGLHF. In nucleotides, the CDR3 is TGTGCCAGCAGCCCGGACAGGGGGGGACTCCACTTT.

The chain uses TRBV2 and TRBJ2-2, with D possibly matching TRBD2 (6 bases). V lost 8 bases, J lost 4 bases, and 11 bases lay in between. The germline CDR1 and CDR2 sequences are SNHLY and FYNNEI. The CDR3 totals 13 residues. As DNA, the CDR3 is TGTGCCAGCGGCGATAGCGGCACCGGGGAGCTGTTTTTT. Translating gives CASGDSGTGELFF.

This chain uses TRBV7-9 with TRBJ2-7; D remains unclear. Trimming took 5 bases from V and 1 from J, leaving 9 bases between them. This CDR3 contains 13 residues. Germline V gene sequence: CDR1 SEHNR, CDR2 FQNEAQ (reference sequence). The CDR3 DNA follows: TGTGCCAGCAGCCATACAGCATCCTACGAGCAGTACTTC. As protein: CASSHTASYEQYF. Complete variable domain (other parts from reference TRBV7-9 and TRBJ2-7): DTGVSQNPRHKITKRGQNVTFRCDPISEHNRLYWYRQTLGQGPEFLTYFQNEAQLEKSRLLSDRFSAERPKGSFSTLEIQRTEQGDSAMYLCASSHTASYEQYFGPGTRLTVT.

DNA for the CDR3: TGTGCCAGCAGCCTCGACAGGGTTAATCAGCCCCAGCATTTT. This gives the protein CASSLDRVNQPQHF. The chain employs TRBV11-2 and TRBJ1-5, with 7 nucleotides matching TRBD1. J lost 4 bases, V lost 5 bases, and 5 bases had no gene match. The CDR3 runs 14 residues. Germline CDR1 is SGHAT and CDR2 is FQNNGV.

The chain couples TRBV5-6 to TRBJ2-7; D is ambiguous. CDR1 and CDR2 (germline): SGHDT, YYEEEE. The CDR3 contains 13 residues. The ends were cut back, 1 base at V and 0 bases at J, with 5 bases in the middle. The CDR3, as DNA: TGTGCCAGCAGCTTGAGCAACTCCTACGAGCAGTACTTC. Its protein is CASSLSNSYEQYF.

A word on this clone: The junction departs from the called germline gene at one end, perhaps through a read error. This sequence joins TRBV12-3 or TRBV12-4 and TRBJ2-7; D might be TRBD2 (6 bases). The CDR3 is made up of 11 amino acids. Here the CDR3 reads CASSLAGLTPF. For the CDR3, the DNA is TGTGCCAGCAGTTTAGCGGGACTGACCCCTTTC.

The chain combines TRBV6-5 with TRBJ2-7; 7 nucleotides agree with TRBD1. V gave up 2 bases and J gave up 5 bases; unmatched junction bases: 12. CDR1 and CDR2 (germline): MNHEY, SVGAGI. CDR3 size: 16 residues. The CDR3 coding sequence is TGTGCCAGCAGTTACGAATGGGACAGTAAGAGACACGAGCAGTACTTC. Translating it yields CASSYEWDSKRHEQYF.

This chain joins TRBV7-2 and TRBJ2-7; the D gene is possibly TRBD1 (6 bases). The CDR3 totals 14 residues. Trimming pared 5 bases from V and 3 bases from J, leaving 14 bases between. Germline-derived CDR1 and CDR2 are SGHTA and FQGNSA. The CDR3 DNA reads TGTGCCAGCAGCGACCTAGGGGGACACTACGAGCAGTACTTC. This translates into CASSDLGGHYEQYF.